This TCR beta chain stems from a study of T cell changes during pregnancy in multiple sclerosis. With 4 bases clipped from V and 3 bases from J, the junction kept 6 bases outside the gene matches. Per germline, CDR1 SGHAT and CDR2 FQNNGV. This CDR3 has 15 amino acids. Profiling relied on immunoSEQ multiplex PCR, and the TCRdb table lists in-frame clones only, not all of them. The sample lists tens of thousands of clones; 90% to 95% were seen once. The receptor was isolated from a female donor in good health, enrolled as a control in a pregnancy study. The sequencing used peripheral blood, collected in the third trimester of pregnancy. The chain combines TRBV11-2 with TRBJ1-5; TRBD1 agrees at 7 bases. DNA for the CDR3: TGTGCCAGCAGCTACAGACAGGGCCCCAATCAGCCCCAGCATTTT. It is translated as CASSYRQGPNQPQHF.